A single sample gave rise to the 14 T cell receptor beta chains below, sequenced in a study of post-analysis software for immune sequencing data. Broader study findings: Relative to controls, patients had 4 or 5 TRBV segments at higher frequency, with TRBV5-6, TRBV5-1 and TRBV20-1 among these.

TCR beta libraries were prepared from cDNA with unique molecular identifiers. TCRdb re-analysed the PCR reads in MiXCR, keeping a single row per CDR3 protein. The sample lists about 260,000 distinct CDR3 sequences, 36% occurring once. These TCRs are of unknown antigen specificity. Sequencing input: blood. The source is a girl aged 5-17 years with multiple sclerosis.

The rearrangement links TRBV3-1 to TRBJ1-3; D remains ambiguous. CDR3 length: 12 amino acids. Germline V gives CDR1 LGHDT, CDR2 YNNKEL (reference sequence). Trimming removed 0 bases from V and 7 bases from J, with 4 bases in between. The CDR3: CASSQDGNTIYF. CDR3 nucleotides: TGTGCCAGCAGCCAAGACGGGAACACCATATATTTT.

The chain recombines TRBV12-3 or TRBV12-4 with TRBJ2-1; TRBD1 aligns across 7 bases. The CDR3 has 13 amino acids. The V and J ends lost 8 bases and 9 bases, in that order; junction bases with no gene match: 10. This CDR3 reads CASGTSTGSEQFF. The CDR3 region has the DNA TGTGCCAGCGGAACCTCGACAGGGAGTGAGCAGTTCTTC.

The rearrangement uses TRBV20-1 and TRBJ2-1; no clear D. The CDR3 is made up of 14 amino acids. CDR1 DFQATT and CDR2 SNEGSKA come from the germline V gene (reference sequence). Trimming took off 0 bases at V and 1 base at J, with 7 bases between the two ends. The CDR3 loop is CSAREARSYNEQFF. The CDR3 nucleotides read TGCAGTGCTAGAGAGGCGAGGTCCTACAATGAGCAGTTCTTC.

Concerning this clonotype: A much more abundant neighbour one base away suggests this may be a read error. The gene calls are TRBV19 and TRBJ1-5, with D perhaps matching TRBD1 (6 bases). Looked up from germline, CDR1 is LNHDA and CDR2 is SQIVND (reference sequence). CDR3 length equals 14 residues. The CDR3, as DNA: TGTGCCAGTAGTATCGGGGACACTAATCAGTCCCAGCATTTT. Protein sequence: CASSIGDTNQSQHF.

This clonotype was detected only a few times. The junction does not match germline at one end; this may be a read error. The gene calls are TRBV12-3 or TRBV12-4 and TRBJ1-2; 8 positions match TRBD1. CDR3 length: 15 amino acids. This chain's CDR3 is CASSSADRVNYDYTF. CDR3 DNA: TGTGCCAGCAGTTCCGCGGACAGGGTAAACTATGACTACACCTTC.

CDR3 in DNA: TGTGCCAGCAGTGACAGGGACGAGCAGTACTTC. Protein sequence: CASSDRDEQYF. The chain links TRBV25-1 to TRBJ2-7; TRBD1 might be the D (5 bases). The germline CDR1 and CDR2 sequences are MGHDK and SYGVNS. V shed 3 bases and J shed 5 bases, with 5 bases lying between them. CDR3 size: 11 residues.

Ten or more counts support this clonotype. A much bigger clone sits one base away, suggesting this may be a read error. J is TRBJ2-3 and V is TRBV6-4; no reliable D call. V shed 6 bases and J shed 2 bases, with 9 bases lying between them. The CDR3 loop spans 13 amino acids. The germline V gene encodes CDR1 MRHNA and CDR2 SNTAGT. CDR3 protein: CASRETTTDTQYF. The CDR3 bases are TGTGCCAGCAGGGAAACTACCACAGATACGCAGTATTTT.

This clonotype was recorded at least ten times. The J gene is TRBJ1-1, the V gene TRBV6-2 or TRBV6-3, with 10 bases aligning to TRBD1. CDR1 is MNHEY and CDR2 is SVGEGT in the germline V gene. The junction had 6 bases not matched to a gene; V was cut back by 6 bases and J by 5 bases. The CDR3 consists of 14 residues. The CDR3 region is CASRGTGAKTEAFF. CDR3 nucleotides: TGTGCCAGCAGGGGGACAGGGGCCAAGACTGAAGCTTTCTTT.

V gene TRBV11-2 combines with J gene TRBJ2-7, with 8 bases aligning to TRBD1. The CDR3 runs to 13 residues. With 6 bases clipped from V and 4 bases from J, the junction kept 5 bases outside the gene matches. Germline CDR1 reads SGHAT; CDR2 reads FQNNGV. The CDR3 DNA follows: TGTGCCAGCAGTCCGGACAGGGATTACGAGCAGTACTTC. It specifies CASSPDRDYEQYF.

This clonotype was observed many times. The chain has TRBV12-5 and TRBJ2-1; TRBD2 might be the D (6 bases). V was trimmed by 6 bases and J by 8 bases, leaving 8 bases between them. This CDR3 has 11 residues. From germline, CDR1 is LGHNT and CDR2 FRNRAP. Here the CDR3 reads CASGSGDEQFF. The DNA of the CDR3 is TGTGCTAGTGGCTCGGGGGATGAGCAGTTCTTC.

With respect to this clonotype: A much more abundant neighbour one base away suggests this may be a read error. The CDR3 region is CAIGIRASGTSNKQFF. The DNA of the CDR3 is TGTGCCATCGGTATCCGGGCTAGCGGGACCTCCAATAAGCAGTTCTTC. V is TRBV10-3 and J is TRBJ2-1, with 9 positions matching TRBD2. Germline loops: CDR1 ENHRY, CDR2 SYGVKD. This CDR3 spans 16 amino acids.

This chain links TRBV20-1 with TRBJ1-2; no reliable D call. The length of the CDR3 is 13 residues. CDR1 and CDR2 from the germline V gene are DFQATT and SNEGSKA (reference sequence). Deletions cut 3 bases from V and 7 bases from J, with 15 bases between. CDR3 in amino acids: CSARDRVLAGYTF. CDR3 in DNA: TGCAGTGCTAGGGATAGGGTTCTCGCTGGCTACACCTTC.

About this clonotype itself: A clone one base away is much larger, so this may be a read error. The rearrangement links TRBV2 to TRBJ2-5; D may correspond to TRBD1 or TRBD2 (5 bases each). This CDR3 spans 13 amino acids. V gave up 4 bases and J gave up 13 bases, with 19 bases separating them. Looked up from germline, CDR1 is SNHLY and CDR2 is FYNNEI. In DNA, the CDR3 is TGTGCCAGCAGTGTCCCCCCCGGGACCTGGGGGTACTTC. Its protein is CASSVPPGTWGYF. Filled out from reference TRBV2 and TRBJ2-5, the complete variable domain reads EPEVTQTPSHQVTQMGQEVILRCVPISNHLYFYWYRQILGQKVEFLVSFYNNEISEKSEIFDDQFSVERPDGSNFTLKIRSTKLEDSAMYFCASSVPPGTWGYFGPGTRLLVL.

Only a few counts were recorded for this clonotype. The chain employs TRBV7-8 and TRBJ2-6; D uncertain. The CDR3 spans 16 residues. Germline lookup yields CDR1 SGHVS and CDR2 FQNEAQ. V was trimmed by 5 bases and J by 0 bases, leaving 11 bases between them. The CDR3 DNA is TGTGCCAGCAGCCCACGATCGCTCTCTGGGGCCAACGTCCTGACTTTC. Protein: CASSPRSLSGANVLTF.